These 4 T cell receptor beta chains share one sample of origin, sequenced in a study of control samples from healthy donors and cancer patients. Profiled with immunoSEQ multiplex PCR; TCRdb holds only in-frame clones, not every one. The sample shows roughly 50,000 clones, 94% of them seen only once. Sequencing used blood. The receptors come from a man between 25 and 39 years old in good health.

This rearrangement joins TRBV4-1 to TRBJ2-7; 8 bases fit TRBD1. Looked up from germline, CDR1 is MGHRA and CDR2 is YSYEKL. V lost 1 base, J lost 4 bases, and 9 bases stayed unmatched. The CDR3 consists of 16 residues. CDR3 bases: TGCGCCAGCAGCCAAGGTGATTGGGGACAGGTATACGAGCAGTACTTC. It is translated as CASSQGDWGQVYEQYF.

In DNA, the CDR3 is TGTGCCAGCAGCCAAGACGCCCTACTAGGGTCCCAAGATGAGCAGTTCTTC. It encodes CASSQDALLGSQDEQFF. This chain uses TRBV4-2 with TRBJ2-1; TRBD2 might be the D (5 bases). V lost 0 bases, J lost 8 bases, and 20 bases lay in between. Germline V lookup: CDR1 LGHNA, CDR2 YNFKEQ. This CDR3 has 17 residues.

The chain joins TRBV7-2 to TRBJ2-3; the D gene is possibly TRBD1 (5 bases). V lost 5 bases, J lost 2 bases, and 17 bases lay in between. CDR3 size: 16 residues. The V gene's germline CDR1 is SGHTA and CDR2 FQGNSA. For the CDR3, the DNA is TGTGCCAGCAGCGTGCAGGGCATCGGTAACACAGATACGCAGTATTTT. Protein sequence: CASSVQGIGNTDTQYF.

The rearrangement uses TRBV6-6 and TRBJ2-7, with TRBD2 as a possible D gene (7 bases). In germline, CDR1 is MNHNY, CDR2 SVGAGI (reference sequence). Trimming took 5 bases from V and 2 from J, leaving 19 bases between them. The CDR3 is made up of 16 amino acids. CDR3 residues: CASSTGRGTNTYEQYF. For the CDR3, the DNA is TGTGCCAGCAGTACTGGGAGGGGGACGAATACCTACGAGCAGTACTTC.